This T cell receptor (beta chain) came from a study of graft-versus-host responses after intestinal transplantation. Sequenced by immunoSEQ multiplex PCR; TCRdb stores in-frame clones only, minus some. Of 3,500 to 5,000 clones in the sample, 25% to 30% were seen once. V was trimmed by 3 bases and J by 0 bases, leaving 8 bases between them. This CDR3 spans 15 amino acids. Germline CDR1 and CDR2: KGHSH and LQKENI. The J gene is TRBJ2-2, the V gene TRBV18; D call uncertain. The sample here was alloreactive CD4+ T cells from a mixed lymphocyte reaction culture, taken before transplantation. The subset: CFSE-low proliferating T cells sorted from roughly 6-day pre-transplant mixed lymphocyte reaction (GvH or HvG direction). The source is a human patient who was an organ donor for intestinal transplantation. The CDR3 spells CASSPNAANTGELFF. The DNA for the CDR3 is TGTGCCAGCTCACCGAATGCAGCGAACACCGGGGAGCTGTTTTTT.